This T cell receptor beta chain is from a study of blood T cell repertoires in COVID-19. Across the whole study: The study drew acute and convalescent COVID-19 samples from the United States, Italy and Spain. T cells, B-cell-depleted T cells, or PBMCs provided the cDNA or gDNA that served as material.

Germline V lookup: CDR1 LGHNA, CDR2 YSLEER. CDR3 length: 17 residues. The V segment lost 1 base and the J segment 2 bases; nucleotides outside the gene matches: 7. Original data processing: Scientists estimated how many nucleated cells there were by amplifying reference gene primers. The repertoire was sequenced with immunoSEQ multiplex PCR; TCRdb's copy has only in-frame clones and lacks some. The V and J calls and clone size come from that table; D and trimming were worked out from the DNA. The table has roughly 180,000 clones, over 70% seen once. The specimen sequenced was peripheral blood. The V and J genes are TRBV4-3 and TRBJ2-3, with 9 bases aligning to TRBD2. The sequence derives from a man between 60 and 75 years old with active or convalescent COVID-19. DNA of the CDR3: TGCGCCAGCAGCCAAGGGGGCGGGAGGGCCTACACAGATACGCAGTATTTT. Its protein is CASSQGGGRAYTDTQYF.